These 22 T cell receptor beta chains share one sample of origin, sequenced in a study of blood T cell repertoires in COVID-19. Libraries were prepared by immunoSEQ multiplex PCR; TCRdb keeps only in-frame clonotypes and omits some of them. The sample lists a few hundred thousand clones, roughly 80% occurring once. Material: peripheral blood. These receptors were collected from a woman aged 80 or older with acute or convalescent COVID-19.

The table lists this clone with a few counts. The chain's CDR3 is CASSRDRASTEAFF. The CDR3 DNA sequence: TGTGCCAGTTCCCGGGACAGGGCGAGCACTGAAGCTTTCTTT. The chain joins TRBV19 to TRBJ1-1, with 9 bases aligning to TRBD1. Germline assignment: CDR1 LNHDA and CDR2 SQIVND (reference sequence). Trimming removed 8 bases from V and 4 bases from J; junction bases left unmatched: 8. This CDR3 spans 14 amino acids.

This clone appeared a few times. Other DNA sequences in this specimen translate into the identical CDR3. This chain uses TRBV5-1 with TRBJ2-7, with D possibly matching TRBD1 (7 bases). Germline V gene data show CDR1 as SGHRS and CDR2 as YFSETQ. The CDR3 is 15 amino acids. V was trimmed by 0 bases and J by 3 bases, leaving 13 bases between them. CDR3 protein: CASSLGTGDFYEQYF. The CDR3 nucleotides read TGCGCCAGCAGCTTGGGAACAGGGGACTTCTACGAGCAGTACTTC.

The chain recombines TRBV4-2 with TRBJ1-1; TRBD1 aligns across 8 bases. Trimming removed 3 bases from V and 7 bases from J; junction bases left unmatched: 7. The germline gives CDR1 LGHNA, CDR2 YNFKEQ. The CDR3 runs to 14 residues. In nucleotides, the CDR3 is TGTGCCAGCAGCCATGTAAGGACAGGGAGTGAAGCTTTCTTT. Amino acids: CASSHVRTGSEAFF.

The CDR3 sequence is CASSPPDRHHAEAFF. The CDR3 DNA is TGTGCCAGCAGTCCCCCGGACAGGCACCACGCTGAAGCTTTCTTT. The rearrangement links TRBV6-5 to TRBJ1-1, with TRBD1 matching over 7 bases. The CDR3 is 15 amino acids. V lost 5 bases, J lost 6 bases, and 12 bases stayed unmatched. Germline CDR1 is MNHEY and CDR2 is SVGAGI.

This chain links TRBV19 with TRBJ2-3, with 9 bases that match TRBD2. Germline V gene lookup returns CDR1 LNHDA and CDR2 SQIVND (reference sequence). The J segment lost 2 bases and the V segment lost 3 bases, leaving 3 bases of the junction unmatched. The CDR3 has 15 residues. DNA for the CDR3: TGTGCCAGTAGTATTGGCGGGGGGGACACAGATACGCAGTATTTT. This gives the protein CASSIGGGDTDTQYF.

The V call is TRBV3-1 (or the pseudogene TRBV3-2), the J call TRBJ2-3; 11 bases match TRBD2. V gave up 0 bases and J gave up 4 bases; unmatched junction bases: 6. The CDR3 contains 17 residues. In germline, CDR1 is LGHDT, CDR2 YNNKEL (reference sequence). CDR3 nucleotide sequence: TGTGCCAGCAGCCAAGACCTTAGCGGGGGGGCCCCAGATACGCAGTATTTT. Its protein is CASSQDLSGGAPDTQYF.

The chain has TRBV5-6 and TRBJ1-2; D call uncertain. CDR3 size: 13 residues. Germline V gene data show CDR1 as SGHDT and CDR2 as YYEEEE. Trimming pared 2 bases from V and 1 base from J, leaving 6 bases between. The CDR3: CASSFGGNYGYTF. The CDR3 DNA is TGTGCCAGCAGCTTTGGCGGTAACTATGGCTACACCTTC. The variable domain in full, completed from reference TRBV5-6 and TRBJ1-2, reads DAGVTQSPTHLIKTRGQQVTLRCSPKSGHDTVSWYQQALGQGPQFIFQYYEEEERQRGNFPDRFSGHQFPNYSSELNVNALLLGDSALYLCASSFGGNYGYTFGSGTRLTVV.

The chain couples TRBV10-3 to TRBJ1-2, with D uncertain. The CDR3 is made up of 13 amino acids. The germline gives CDR1 ENHRY, CDR2 SYGVKD. Trimming shortened V by 5 bases and J by 4 bases, and 11 bases separated the two germline ends. The CDR3 loop is CAISFDNTYGYTF. The DNA for the CDR3 is TGTGCCATCAGTTTTGACAACACCTATGGCTACACCTTC.

J is TRBJ1-1 and V is TRBV28; a possible D gene is TRBD1 (5 bases). The ends were cut back, 10 bases at V and 4 bases at J, with 10 bases in the middle. Germline CDR1 and CDR2: MDHEN and SYDVKM. The CDR3 spans 11 residues. The CDR3 nucleotides are TGTGCCACTGCAGGGTCCACTGAAGCTTTCTTT. It codes for CATAGSTEAFF.

The rearrangement links TRBV18 to TRBJ1-2; D possibly corresponds to TRBD1 (6 bases). CDR3 length: 15 residues. The ends were cut back, 6 bases at V and 4 bases at J, with 18 bases in the middle. From germline, CDR1 is KGHSH and CDR2 LQKENI. The CDR3, as DNA: TGTGCCAGCTCCCCAGACCGGGACACCTCCTATGGCTACACCTTC. Amino acids: CASSPDRDTSYGYTF.

V gene TRBV30 combines with J gene TRBJ2-3, with D perhaps matching TRBD1 (6 bases). The V gene's germline CDR1 is GTSNPN and CDR2 SVGIG (reference sequence). The CDR3 loop spans 13 amino acids. Trimming pared 4 bases from V and 4 bases from J, leaving 12 bases between. The CDR3: CAWTQGAADTQYF. The CDR3 nucleotides are TGTGCCTGGACACAGGGAGCGGCAGATACGCAGTATTTT.

This clone appeared a few times. The identical CDR3 is also encoded by other nucleotide sequences in the sample. The chain joins TRBV3-1 (or the pseudogene TRBV3-2) to TRBJ1-5; 8 bases match TRBD1. CDR1 and CDR2 (germline): LGHDT, YNNKEL (reference sequence). This CDR3 has 15 amino acids. V lost 4 bases and J lost 2; bases outside the gene matches: 4. The CDR3, as DNA: TGTGCCAGCAGCCTCGGGACAGGAGGCAATCAGCCCCAGCATTTT. As protein: CASSLGTGGNQPQHF.

V is TRBV7-3 and J is TRBJ2-3, with 9 nucleotides matching TRBD1. J lost 1 base, V lost 4 bases, and 3 bases had no gene match. The CDR3 loop spans 15 amino acids. Germline assignment: CDR1 SGHTA and CDR2 FQGTGA. The CDR3 loop reads CASSYRGLGTDTQYF. The DNA of the CDR3 is TGTGCCAGCAGCTACAGGGGGCTGGGCACAGATACGCAGTATTTT.

The CDR3 here is CAISSGTAKDVQYF. In nucleotides, the CDR3 is TGTGCCATCAGTTCCGGGACAGCGAAGGATGTACAGTACTTC. The J gene is TRBJ2-7, the V gene TRBV10-3; 7 bases align to TRBD1. The germline CDR1 and CDR2 sequences are ENHRY and SYGVKD. The CDR3 extends over 14 amino acids. The ends lost 5 bases at V and 10 bases at J; junction bases unmatched: 14.

The chain couples TRBV9 to TRBJ1-2; TRBD1 might be the D (6 bases). The germline gives CDR1 SGDLS, CDR2 YYNGEE. With 4 bases removed from V and 5 bases from J, the gap between germline ends came to 15 bases. The CDR3 spans 14 residues. CDR3 amino acids: CASSSRQARYGYTF. Here the CDR3 DNA reads TGTGCCAGCAGCTCCAGACAGGCCAGATATGGCTACACCTTC.

Here the CDR3 DNA reads TGTGCCAGCAGCCAAGATTTCGTAGGCGGCGGGGGGGCCGAAGATACGCAGTATTTT. This codes for CASSQDFVGGGGAEDTQYF. The rearrangement joins TRBV3-1 (or the pseudogene TRBV3-2) to TRBJ2-3, with 9 bases matching TRBD2. This CDR3 has 19 residues. CDR1 is LGHDT, CDR2 YNNKEL, per germline (reference sequence). Trimming removed 0 bases from V and 5 bases from J; junction bases left unmatched: 15.

The chain joins TRBV19 to TRBJ2-2, with a weak D call TRBD1 (5 bases). V was trimmed by 9 bases and J by 4 bases, leaving 15 bases between them. Germline V CDR1 and CDR2: LNHDA, SQIVND (reference sequence). The CDR3 has 14 residues. CDR3: CASRAVASTGELFF. CDR3 in DNA: TGTGCCAGCAGGGCCGTCGCTAGCACCGGGGAGCTGTTTTTT. Full variable domain (rest looked up from reference TRBV19 and TRBJ2-2): DGGITQSPKYLFRKEGQNVTLSCEQNLNHDAMYWYRQDPGQGLRLIYYSQIVNDFQKGDIAEGYSVSREKKESFPLTVTSAQKNPTAFYLCASRAVASTGELFFGEGSRLTVL.

This chain joins TRBV5-4 and TRBJ2-5; D is unresolved. CDR1 and CDR2 from the germline V gene are SGHNT and YYREEE (reference sequence). V was trimmed by 1 base and J by 1 base, leaving 11 bases between them. This CDR3 has 15 residues. The CDR3 DNA reads as TGTGCCAGCAGCTTGATCCCCGAGGCCCAAGAGACCCAGTACTTC. It codes for CASSLIPEAQETQYF. Full variable domain (missing parts from reference TRBV5-4 and TRBJ2-5): ETGVTQSPTHLIKTRGQQVTLRCSSQSGHNTVSWYQQALGQGPQFIFQYYREEENGRGNFPPRFSGLQFPNYSSELNVNALELDDSALYLCASSLIPEAQETQYFGPGTRLLVL.

The chain has TRBV4-3 and TRBJ1-2, with D unresolved. Deletions cut 2 bases from V and 5 bases from J, with 15 bases between. Germline V CDR1 and CDR2: LGHNA, YSLEER. This CDR3 has 15 amino acids. The CDR3 reads CASSQSGREGYGYTF. The CDR3 DNA follows: TGCGCCAGCAGCCAAAGCGGTAGGGAAGGTTATGGCTACACCTTC.

The V gene is TRBV4-3, the J gene TRBJ1-1, with 8 bases that match TRBD1. CDR1 and CDR2 (germline): LGHNA, YSLEER. The CDR3 is 14 residues long. The V segment lost 8 bases and the J segment 1 base; nucleotides outside the gene matches: 6. The CDR3 coding sequence is TGCGCCAGCGCCAGGGGGCAGGAGAACACTGAAGCTTTCTTT. This codes for CASARGQENTEAFF.

Only a few counts were recorded for this clone. The chain has TRBV27 and TRBJ2-7; tentatively, D is TRBD1 (5 bases). This CDR3 spans 13 amino acids. The germline gives CDR1 MNHEY, CDR2 SMNVEV (reference sequence). V was clipped by 3 bases and J by 3 bases, with 9 bases between them. This CDR3 is CASSLQGYYEQYF. The CDR3 DNA sequence: TGTGCCAGCAGTTTGCAGGGATACTACGAGCAGTACTTC.

Worth noting for this clone: This sequence may be a read error, since a much larger clone differs from it by one base. The V call is TRBV2, the J call TRBJ1-5; maybe TRBD1 (6 bases). Germline loops: CDR1 SNHLY, CDR2 FYNNEI. Trimming took off 5 bases at V and 4 bases at J, with 9 bases between the two ends. The CDR3 covers 13 residues. The chain's CDR3 is CASSLTGNQPQHF. CDR3 coding DNA: TGTGCCAGCAGTTTGACAGGTAATCAGCCCCAGCATTTT.